The 11 T cell receptor beta chains presented below share a single source sample, sequenced in a study of PD-1 blockade in classical Hodgkin lymphoma. The repertoire was sequenced with immunoSEQ multiplex PCR; TCRdb's copy has only in-frame clones and lacks some. The sample has 2,000 or so clones, just under 85% seen once. Patients all relapsed after autologous stem cell transplantation, and there was variation in brentuximab vedotin exposure. The investigators isolated CD8+ T cells from thawed PBMCs using magnetic negative selection. This sample comprised CD8+ T cells from blood, obtained at baseline. These TCRs come from a human donor with classical Hodgkin lymphoma.

The chain is built from TRBV27 and TRBJ2-1; the match to TRBD1 covers 7 bases. V lost 2 bases to trimming and J lost 6 bases; unmatched junction nucleotides: 1. Germline CDR1 MNHEY, CDR2 SMNVEV (reference sequence). The CDR3 spans 13 residues. The CDR3 sequence is CASSLDRANEQFF. DNA of the CDR3: TGTGCCAGCAGTTTAGACAGGGCCAATGAGCAGTTCTTC.

This chain connects TRBV5-8 to TRBJ2-3; either TRBD1 or TRBD2 may supply D (5 bases each). CDR1 and CDR2 (germline): SGHTS, YDEGEE. The ends were cut back, 3 bases at V and 2 bases at J, with 10 bases in the middle. The CDR3 has 14 residues. This CDR3 reads CASSYGATTDTQYF. CDR3 DNA sequence: TGTGCCAGCAGCTACGGGGCTACCACAGATACGCAGTATTTT.

This chain links TRBV27 with TRBJ1-1, with D perhaps matching TRBD1 (6 bases). Germline CDR1 is MNHEY and CDR2 is SMNVEV (reference sequence). V gave up 3 bases and J gave up 4 bases, with 9 bases separating them. The CDR3 covers 13 residues. The chain's CDR3 is CASSLRGSTEAFF. In DNA, the CDR3 is TGTGCCAGCAGTTTGAGGGGGAGCACTGAAGCTTTCTTT.

The chain is built from TRBV28 and TRBJ1-4, with D possibly matching TRBD1 (5 bases). V was cut by 5 bases and J by 4 bases, with 14 bases left in between. This CDR3 spans 15 amino acids. The germline V gene encodes CDR1 MDHEN and CDR2 SYDVKM. The CDR3 reads CASSTLTANNEKLFF. Written as DNA, the CDR3 is TGTGCCAGCAGTACACTGACAGCTAATAATGAAAAACTGTTTTTT. Based on the CDR3 plus reference TRBV28 and TRBJ1-4, the full variable domain is DVKVTQSSRYLVKRTGEKVFLECVQDMDHENMFWYRQDPGLGLRLIYFSYDVKMKEKGDIPEGYSVSREKKERFSLILESASTNQTSMYLCASSTLTANNEKLFFGSGTQLSVL.

This clone was counted a few times. CDR3 residues: CASSLTGGNQPQHF. CDR3 DNA sequence: TGTGCCAGCAGTTTGACAGGCGGCAATCAGCCCCAGCATTTT. This sequence joins TRBV28 and TRBJ1-5; TRBD1 might be the D (6 bases). Trimming took 3 bases from V and 2 from J, leaving 8 bases between them. Germline loops: CDR1 MDHEN, CDR2 SYDVKM. CDR3 length: 14 amino acids.

The chain carries TRBV14 and TRBJ2-3, with D perhaps matching TRBD1 (6 bases). V was cut by 0 bases and J by 2 bases, with 15 bases left in between. The CDR3 spans 17 residues. The V gene's germline CDR1 is SGHDN and CDR2 FVKESK. CDR3 in amino acids: CASSQDFGQGHTDTQYF. The CDR3 DNA sequence: TGTGCCAGCAGCCAAGATTTCGGGCAGGGACACACAGATACGCAGTATTTT. Complete variable domain (other parts from reference TRBV14 and TRBJ2-3): EAGVTQFPSHSVIEKGQTVTLRCDPISGHDNLYWYRRVMGKEIKFLLHFVKESKQDESGMPNNRFLAERTGGTYSTLKVQPAELEDSGVYFCASSQDFGQGHTDTQYFGPGTRLTVL.

V and J are TRBV7-2 and TRBJ2-7, with D unclear. Germline V CDR1 and CDR2: SGHTA, FQGNSA. The CDR3 loop spans 12 amino acids. The V end was cut by 4 bases, the J end by 6 bases, with 10 bases between. DNA for the CDR3: TGTGCCAGCAGCTCTTCCTCGAGCGAGCAGTACTTC. Translation gives CASSSSSSEQYF.

This chain connects TRBV11-3 to TRBJ1-4, with unresolved D. V was cut by 5 bases and J by 4 bases, with 11 bases left in between. The germline gives CDR1 SGHNT, CDR2 YENEEA. The CDR3 totals 14 residues. CDR3 amino acids: CASSPHPYNEKLFF. The CDR3 DNA sequence: TGTGCCAGCAGCCCACACCCGTATAATGAAAAACTGTTTTTT.

The chain couples TRBV7-9 to TRBJ2-1; TRBD2 matches at 12 bases. The V segment lost 8 bases and the J segment 4 bases; nucleotides outside the gene matches: 3. The germline V gene encodes CDR1 SEHNR and CDR2 FQNEAQ (reference sequence). The CDR3 consists of 14 residues. DNA for the CDR3: TGTGCCAGCCCGGGACTAGCGGGTTACAATGAGCAGTTCTTC. Protein product: CASPGLAGYNEQFF.

The chain employs TRBV28 and TRBJ2-5; D remains ambiguous. The germline gives CDR1 MDHEN, CDR2 SYDVKM. This CDR3 is 14 amino acids long. The V and J ends lost 1 base and 1 base respectively, with 7 bases between them. The CDR3 region is CASSLLQTQETQYF. The CDR3 region has the DNA TGTGCCAGCAGTTTATTACAGACCCAAGAGACCCAGTACTTC.

Written as DNA, the CDR3 is TGTGCCAGCAGCGTAGAGGGTAACACTGAAGCTTTCTTT. Residues: CASSVEGNTEAFF. This rearrangement joins TRBV9 to TRBJ1-1; no definite D call. Germline V gene data show CDR1 as SGDLS and CDR2 as YYNGEE. Between the trimmed V and J ends, which lost 0 bases and 2 bases, there was a span of 5 bases. This CDR3 is 13 amino acids long.